The entry below describes one TCR beta chain. What it recognizes is unknown. The sample comes from a study of T-cell memory formation after mild COVID-19. Overall study results and limits: Chiefly within CM and EM were the contracting CD4+ clones; CD8+ ones were within EMRA. A second wave expanding day 15 to 37 was CD4+-biased; contracting clones were balanced.

This CDR3 has 15 residues. Germline V CDR1 and CDR2: SGHAT, FQNNGV. V lost 1 base and J 3 bases, leaving 10 bases between the germline ends. Constant-segment-primed 5'RACE gave TCR alpha and TCR beta cDNA libraries with sample barcodes and UMIs. One entry per CDR3 protein, called by TCRdb with MiXCR from the 5' RACE reads. The sample lists 250,000 to 300,000 distinct CDR3 sequences, around 17% occurring once. What was sequenced was PBMCs or a T cell subset sorted from them (not recorded which). The chain carries TRBV11-2 and TRBJ1-5, with TRBD1 as a possible D gene (6 bases). This TCR derives from a young man who had mild COVID-19 (a few samples of this study predate the infection). Cell type and time point are not known. The CDR3 nucleotides are TGTGCCAGCAGCTTAGGGGGGGGCCCCAATCAGCCCCAGCATTTT. Protein product: CASSLGGGPNQPQHF.